The clone carrying this T cell receptor (beta chain) was detected once. The target antigen is unknown. It was with 60 Vbeta and 13 Jbeta primers that the PCR ran. Clones were sequenced by immunoSEQ multiplex PCR, and TCRdb holds only the in-frame ones, with some missing. The sample carries 120,000 to 150,000 clones, 60% to 85% recorded once. This sample stems from a study of cytomegalovirus exposure and HLA in healthy donors. Study details: One earlier analysis, a look at approximately 190 million T cells, found around 110 million unique TCR beta sequences. The study placed around 80% of its approximately 400 genotyped donors in the Caucasian-associated ancestry cluster.

Study outcomes and limitations: Rates of TCR association differed by HLA locus in a later analysis, with DRB1 highest and HLA-C lowest. Later genetic work tied a missense DCLRE1C variant to beta-chain V and J trimming.

V lost 2 bases to trimming and J lost 5 bases, with 21 bases between them. CDR1 SGHVS and CDR2 FQNEAQ come from the germline V gene. The CDR3 covers 18 residues. Sequenced material: PBMCs. The V and J genes are TRBV7-8 and TRBJ2-2, with D perhaps TRBD2 (6 bases). The TCR sequence derives from a man aged 35 to 55 in good health and CMV-seropositive. CDR3 residues: CASSLTKLAGSETGELFF. CDR3 coding DNA: TGTGCCAGCAGCTTAACGAAACTAGCTGGGTCCGAGACCGGGGAGCTGTTTTTT.